Each of the 4 T cell receptor beta chains below was sequenced from the same sample in a study of lymphopenia after photon versus proton radiotherapy. Method: immunoSEQ multiplex PCR; TCRdb's copy keeps in-frame clones and lacks some. This sample has under 70,000 clones, with 85% to 95% found just once. The source was peripheral blood, collected from a patient treated with photon-based radiotherapy. These receptors all come from a woman aged 40-49 years with cholangiocarcinoma.

CDR3 in DNA: TGTGCCAGCAGTTCCTCTGACAGGGTTAACTATGGCTACACCTTC. This codes for CASSSSDRVNYGYTF. The gene calls are TRBV27 and TRBJ1-2; 7 bases are a match to TRBD1. The trim removed 4 bases at V and 1 base at J, leaving 6 bases unmatched. Germline V gives CDR1 MNHEY, CDR2 SMNVEV (reference sequence). The CDR3 is 15 amino acids.

The chain has TRBV7-6 and TRBJ2-7; 13 nucleotides match TRBD2. The CDR3 sequence is 16 residues long. Germline CDR1 SGHVS, CDR2 FNYEAQ. Trimming at V came to 8 bases and at J to 4 bases, leaving 11 bases not matched to a gene. CDR3 DNA: TGTGCCAGCGGTTCCCCCCAACTAGCGGGAGGGTACGAGCAGTACTTC. It specifies CASGSPQLAGGYEQYF.

The table lists this clone with a count of one. The chain combines TRBV5-1 with TRBJ2-2, with D unresolved. The germline V and J ends were trimmed by 1 base and 7 bases, with 14 bases remaining between them. Germline V gene lookup returns CDR1 SGHRS and CDR2 YFSETQ. The CDR3 is made up of 15 amino acids. The CDR3 DNA follows: TGCGCCAGCAGCTTGACGGCAGGCCGAGGCGGGGAGCTGTTTTTT. It is translated as CASSLTAGRGGELFF.

The chain recombines TRBV30 with TRBJ2-7; D is uncertain. Trimming cost V 2 bases and J 7 bases, with 24 bases left between them. CDR1 is GTSNPN and CDR2 is SVGIG in the germline V gene (reference sequence). The CDR3 has 16 amino acids. The CDR3 DNA reads TGTGCCTGGAGTAGTCATGCGCCCGGTTCAGGTAGGGAGCAGTACTTC. This encodes CAWSSHAPGSGREQYF. Full variable domain (rest looked up from reference TRBV30 and TRBJ2-7): SQTIHQWPATLVQPVGSPLSLECTVEGTSNPNLYWYRQAAGRGLQLLFYSVGIGQISSEVPQNLSASRPQDRQFILSSKKLLLSDSGFYLCAWSSHAPGSGREQYFGPGTRLTVT.